This is a list of T cell receptor beta chains from one sample in a study of identical twins. TCRdb reanalysed the 5' RACE reads using MiXCR and keeps one entry per CDR3 protein. The sample consists of 700,000 or so distinct CDR3 sequences, over 8.5% of them appearing once. A further study also used this sample, focusing on yellow fever vaccine responses in identical twins.

Input material: PBMCs. These TCRs come from a woman under 30 in good health. Each CDR3 is given with its conserved first and last residue. Fields, in order: D gene, clone size, J gene, V gene, CDR3 DNA, CDR3 protein. The D gene is left open where the match is weak. The listing skips clone size in some rows; elsewhere it reads once, few, many or a size class.

TRBD1	-	TRBJ2-2	TRBV5-1	TGCGCCAGCAGCCTTCAACCGACAGGGGCCGCGAACACCGGGGAGCTGTTTTTT	CASSLQPTGAANTGELFF
TRBD2	-	TRBJ2-1	TRBV9	TGTGCCAGCAGCACCACGGAGCGGGAGGGTTACAATGAGCAGTTCTTC	CASSTTEREGYNEQFF
-	-	TRBJ2-3	TRBV4-3	TGCGCCAGCAGCCCCAGGGTGCCTCCTAGCACAGATACGCAGTATTTT	CASSPRVPPSTDTQYF
-	-	TRBJ1-5	TRBV12-3/TRBV12-4	TGTGCCACCACACGTTCGGGAAATCAGCCCCAGCATTTT	CATTRSGNQPQHF
-	many	TRBJ2-3	TRBV6-4	TGTGCCAGCAGTGGATGGGGGAGCGCAGATACGCAGTATTTT	CASSGWGSADTQYF
TRBD1	few	TRBJ2-4	TRBV6-5	TGTGCCAGCAGTTCTACAGGGGGCGAGGGTGACATTCAGTACTTC	CASSSTGGEGDIQYF
-	few	TRBJ1-2	TRBV18	TGTGCCAGCTCACCAGATCGGCGCAACTATGGCTACACCTTC	CASSPDRRNYGYTF
-	few	TRBJ2-7	TRBV7-8	TGTGCCAGCAGGGCCGGGACACAAACCTACGAGCAGTACTTC	CASRAGTQTYEQYF
-	many	TRBJ2-7	TRBV5-1	TGCGCCAGCAGCTTGTCCCCAGGTACCTACGAGCAGTACTTC	CASSLSPGTYEQYF
-	-	TRBJ2-3	TRBV4-3	TGCGCCAGCAGCCTCCAGGCAGGGGGAGGCCGCACAGATACGCAGTATTTT	CASSLQAGGGRTDTQYF
TRBD1	few	TRBJ2-2	TRBV12-3/TRBV12-4	TGTGCCACAAGAAGGGGACAGGGGGTTAGCACCGGGGAGCTGTTTTTT	CATRRGQGVSTGELFF
-	-	TRBJ2-7	TRBV20-1	TGCAGTGCTAGAGTGGGGCAGGCCTACGAGCAGTACTTC	CSARVGQAYEQYF
-	few	TRBJ2-3	TRBV7-2	TGTGCCAGCAGCTTAGTGGGCAGGGGCTCAGATACGCAGTATTTT	CASSLVGRGSDTQYF
TRBD2	many	TRBJ2-1	TRBV4-1	TGCGCCAGCAGCCTGGCAGGAGCGGGAGAGGTCTGGCAGTTCTTC	CASSLAGAGEVWQFF
-	many	TRBJ1-5	TRBV5-5	TGTGCCAGCAGTCACGGTCCGGATTACATGGAGGACCAGCCCCAGCATTTT	CASSHGPDYMEDQPQHF
TRBD2	many	TRBJ2-1	TRBV6-2/TRBV6-3	TGTGCCACCATGACTAGCGGGAGTCTGGGGCAGTTCTTC	CATMTSGSLGQFF
-	few	TRBJ2-1	TRBV9	TGTGCCAGCAGCGTAGGTAAAGGGACGGACAATGAGCAGTTCTTC	CASSVGKGTDNEQFF
-	many	TRBJ1-1	TRBV5-1	TGCGCCAGCAGCCGGGGTCTGGGGGCCGACACTGAAGCTTTCTTT	CASSRGLGADTEAFF
TRBD2	few	TRBJ2-1	TRBV12-3/TRBV12-4	TGTGCCAGCAGTACTAGGCTAGCGGGGGAAAATGAGCAGTTCTTC	CASSTRLAGENEQFF
-	-	TRBJ2-2	TRBV3-1	TGTGCCAGCAGCCCCGGACTCAAAACCGGGGAGCTGTTTTTT	CASSPGLKTGELFF
-	few	TRBJ2-3	TRBV7-3	TGTGCCAGCAGCTTAAATAAAGGGAATCCGCAGTATTTT	CASSLNKGNPQYF
-	many	TRBJ2-3	TRBV27	TGTGCCAGCAGTCCCCCCCACACAGATACGCAGTATTTT	CASSPPHTDTQYF
TRBD1	few	TRBJ2-1	TRBV4-3	TGCGCCAGCGGGACAGGGGGCCGTAATGAGCAGTTCTTC	CASGTGGRNEQFF
-	-	TRBJ2-2	TRBV29-1	TGCAGCGTTGGAACTAGCCCCGGGGAGCTGTTTTTT	CSVGTSPGELFF
-	-	TRBJ1-2	TRBV21-1	TGTGCCATCATTTCCACGGGGACACATTCGAACTATGGCTACACCTTC	CAIISTGTHSNYGYTF
-	-	TRBJ2-2	TRBV7-2	TGTGCCAGCACCCTACACGCGAACACCGGGGAGCTGTTTTTT	CASTLHANTGELFF
-	many	TRBJ2-1	TRBV7-2	TGTGCCAGCAGCTTAGGGACTTCTATCAATGAGCAGTTCTTC	CASSLGTSINEQFF
-	-	TRBJ2-7	TRBV19	TGTGCCAGTAGTACTTTGGACAGTTCCTACGAGCAGTACTTC	CASSTLDSSYEQYF
-	few	TRBJ2-7	TRBV27	TGTGCCAGCAGTCCCCGCGGTCTCGGCTACGAGCAGTACTTC	CASSPRGLGYEQYF
TRBD1	few	TRBJ2-3	TRBV5-6	TGTGCCAGCAGGCTTCAGGGGGCAAGCACAGATACGCAGTATTTT	CASRLQGASTDTQYF
TRBD2	many	TRBJ2-3	TRBV12-3/TRBV12-4	TGTGCCAGCAGTTTACTAGCGGGGGCTAGCACAGATACGCAGTATTTT	CASSLLAGASTDTQYF
TRBD1	few	TRBJ1-1	TRBV5-1	TGCGCCAGCAGCCAAGGGACAGGGAGTGAAGCTTTCTTT	CASSQGTGSEAFF
TRBD1	many	TRBJ2-7	TRBV12-3/TRBV12-4	TGTGCCAGCAGCCTCCCTGGGACAGGGCCCTACGAGCAGTACTTC	CASSLPGTGPYEQYF
-	-	TRBJ2-2	TRBV15	TGTGCCACCAGCAGAGATAAGGGTGCCGGGGAGCTGTTTTTT	CATSRDKGAGELFF
TRBD2	many	TRBJ2-2	TRBV15	TGTGCCACCAGCAGAGATGGGGCGGGAGTACGGAACACCGGGGAGCTGTTTTTT	CATSRDGAGVRNTGELFF
TRBD1	few	TRBJ1-2	TRBV20-1	TGCAGTGCTGAAACAGGGGCAGCTAACTATGGCTACACCTTC	CSAETGAANYGYTF
TRBD2	-	TRBJ2-3	TRBV29-1	TGCAGCGTGTCGGGTGGGGGAGGGCCCACAGATACGCAGTATTTT	CSVSGGGGPTDTQYF
-	few	TRBJ2-2	TRBV7-6	TGTGCCAGCAGCCCTATAACGGGGACCGGGGAGCTGTTTTTT	CASSPITGTGELFF
-	few	TRBJ2-2	TRBV30	TGTGCCTGGAGGCGGGCGGGAAACACCGGGGAGCTGTTTTTT	CAWRRAGNTGELFF
-	-	TRBJ1-2	TRBV6-6	TGTGCCAGCATCCTACACCTTAACTATGGCTACACCTTC	CASILHLNYGYTF
-	few	TRBJ2-7	TRBV5-6	TGTGCCAGCAGCTCCGACAGGCAGGGTCCCTACGAGCAGTACTTC	CASSSDRQGPYEQYF